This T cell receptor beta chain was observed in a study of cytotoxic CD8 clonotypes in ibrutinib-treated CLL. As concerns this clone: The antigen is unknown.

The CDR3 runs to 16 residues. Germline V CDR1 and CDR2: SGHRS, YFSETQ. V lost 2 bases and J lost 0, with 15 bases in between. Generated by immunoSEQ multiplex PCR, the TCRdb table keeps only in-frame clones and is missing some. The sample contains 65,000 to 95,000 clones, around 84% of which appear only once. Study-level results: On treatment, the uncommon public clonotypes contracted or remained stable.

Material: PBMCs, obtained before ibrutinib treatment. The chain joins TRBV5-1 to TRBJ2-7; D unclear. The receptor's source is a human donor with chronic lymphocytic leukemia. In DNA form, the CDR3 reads TGCGCCAGCAGCTTCAGGCTATCACAAAGCTCCTACGAGCAGTACTTC. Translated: CASSFRLSQSSYEQYF.